Detailed here is one T cell receptor (beta chain). The target of this receptor is not known. Base qualities are not provided; no much larger clone lies one nucleotide away. Peripheral blood CD8+ and CD4+ T cells from healthy donors, Susac syndrome patients and multiple sclerosis patients were profiled by high-throughput TCR beta sequencing. The Susac syndrome patients fulfilled recently defined diagnostic criteria for either definite or probable disease. Bulk CD8+ and CD4+ T cells were purified by magnetic negative isolation, whereas CD8+ TEMRA cells were enriched by FACS. Blood was collected in EDTA tubes and processed within 24 hours, with PBMCs isolated through density gradient centrifugation. PBMCs intended for TCR sequencing were cryopreserved in liquid nitrogen and thawed later in a water bath at 37 degrees C. Purity of sorted or isolated CD4+, CD8+ and CD8+ TEMRA cells was at least 90%. RNA was extracted with the RNeasy kit and roughly 0.5 to 1 ug was reverse transcribed using random hexamers. The immunoSEQ multiplex PCR assay, which covers 54 Vbeta and 13 Jbeta segments, was used to amplify TCR beta CDR3 regions. PCR amplification bias was corrected by using a synthetic template baseline for primer optimization and computational correction. Concerning the study's data processing: Reads were assigned to V, D and J genes according to IMGT and analyzed in immunoSEQ Analyzer, with only productive sequences retained. Clonality was computed as one minus Shannon entropy normalized by log2 of the number of productive unique sequences. Public and private clones were assessed among the 100 most prevalent clones of each patient and control. A clone was defined as Susac-specific if it was absent from the healthy and MS cohorts, from roughly 990 published viral clones and from other ImmuneACCESS disease sequences. The public reads were run again by TCRdb, first through fastp at Q25 and then through MiXCR, and only productive beta chains were kept. Under each unique CDR3 protein, matching rows form one entry showing the most common genes and DNA. TCRdb's processing, not the study's, gives the V and J calls here. The sample table records some 210,000 distinct CDR3 sequences; 94% of these occur just once. Of the sample, 0.15% to 0.2% is held by the ten largest clones.

The data were taken from a study of CD8 T cells in Susac syndrome (dated by TCRdb to the late 2010s). Describing the broader study: Of the Susac syndrome patients who were sequenced, roughly 6 had clinically active disease and roughly 8 were in clinical remission. The study used repertoire sequencing to test whether antigen drove CD8+ T cell activation and differentiation in Susac syndrome. At blood withdrawal, Susac syndrome patients were either therapy-naive, taking corticosteroids (in some cases with IVIg as well), or taking IVIg alone. Broader findings and caveats from the paper: The TCR sequencing and HLA analysis was acknowledged to have included a relatively small number of individuals. The CD4+ T cell repertoire of patients with Susac syndrome showed no detectable clonal expansion.

There are 12 amino acids in the CDR3, from cysteine to phenylalanine inclusive. Just CDR3 DNA is preserved here, 36 bases in frame from base 1. The germline V gene encodes CDR1 SGHTA and CDR2 FQGNSA. V lost 1 base and J lost 11 bases; the stretch between them is 11 bases long. The source of this sequence is a human donor with Susac syndrome. Specimen: CD4+ T cells from PBMCs. This sequence uses TRBV7-2 and TRBJ1-2, with a tentative D gene TRBD1 over 6 matching bases. Here is the DNA: TGTGCCAGCAGCTTAGTGTACCAGGGGTACACCTTC. It translates to CASSLVYQGYTF.